The 26 T cell receptor beta chains below were found in one sample sequenced in a study of cytotoxic CD8 clonotypes in ibrutinib-treated CLL. The table came from immunoSEQ multiplex PCR; TCRdb's copy has only in-frame clones and leaves some out. The profile shows fewer than 150,000 clones, about 85% of them singletons. The sequencing used PBMCs, collected after 24 months of ibrutinib treatment. The receptors were gathered from a human donor with chronic lymphocytic leukemia.

The chain combines TRBV7-9 with TRBJ2-3; the D gene is possibly TRBD2 (6 bases). V was pared by 5 bases and J by 7 bases, with 19 bases between. Germline CDR1 and CDR2: SEHNR and FQNEAQ (reference sequence). This CDR3 is built from 15 residues. DNA of the CDR3: TGTGCCAGCAGCCACGACGGTAGCGGCAGAAATACGCAGTATTTT. Translating it yields CASSHDGSGRNTQYF.

This chain joins TRBV11-1 and TRBJ2-1; D might be TRBD1 (6 bases). Germline V gene data show CDR1 as SGHAT and CDR2 as FQDESV (reference sequence). This CDR3 contains 13 residues. Trimming shortened V by 3 bases and J by 6 bases, and 9 bases separated the two germline ends. In nucleotides, the CDR3 is TGTGCCAGCAGCTTTGTACAGGGCAATGAGCAGTTCTTC. Translation gives CASSFVQGNEQFF.

The chain has TRBV7-6 and TRBJ2-7; TRBD1 aligns across 7 bases. The CDR3 loop spans 13 amino acids. Looked up from germline, CDR1 is SGHVS and CDR2 is FNYEAQ. V shed 5 bases, J shed 2 bases, and the junction held 3 bases outside the gene matches. Here the CDR3 reads CASSATGAYEQYF. The CDR3 nucleotides read TGTGCCAGCAGCGCCACAGGGGCCTACGAGCAGTACTTC. The whole variable domain, filled in from reference TRBV7-6 and TRBJ2-7, reads GAGVSQSPRYKVTKRGQDVALRCDPISGHVSLYWYRQALGQGPEFLTYFNYEAQQDKSGLPNDRFSAERPEGSISTLTIQRTEQRDSAMYRCASSATGAYEQYFGPGTRLTVT.

This clone has just one count. This rearrangement joins TRBV6-4 to TRBJ2-3, with 7 positions matching TRBD1. The ends lost 0 bases at V and 2 bases at J; junction bases unmatched: 5. The germline V gene encodes CDR1 MRHNA and CDR2 SNTAGT. The CDR3 is 16 residues long. This CDR3 reads CASSDSSTGPTDTQYF. The DNA for the CDR3 is TGTGCCAGCAGTGACTCGTCGACAGGGCCCACAGATACGCAGTATTTT.

This clone was counted a few times. The V and J genes are TRBV7-8 and TRBJ1-6, with TRBD1 as a possible D gene (5 bases). The CDR3 length is 19 residues. Germline loops: CDR1 SGHVS, CDR2 FQNEAQ. V was pared by 0 bases and J by 10 bases, with 25 bases between. This CDR3 reads CASSLARAEPGRRYSPLHF. The CDR3 DNA sequence: TGTGCCAGCAGCTTAGCGCGGGCCGAGCCGGGACGGCGTTACTCACCCCTCCACTTT.

The genes are TRBV4-3 and TRBJ1-4, with D unresolved. The CDR3 covers 15 residues. Deletions cut 1 base from V and 7 bases from J, with 13 bases between. Germline V gene lookup returns CDR1 LGHNA and CDR2 YSLEER. This CDR3 reads CASSQAIGPGEKLFF. The CDR3 bases are TGCGCCAGCAGCCAAGCAATCGGTCCGGGTGAAAAACTGTTTTTT.

This chain uses TRBV5-4 with TRBJ1-3, with D possibly TRBD1 on 6 matching bases. The CDR3 runs 15 residues. V was trimmed by 2 bases and J by 4 bases, leaving 13 bases between them. From germline, CDR1 is SGHNT and CDR2 YYREEE (reference sequence). CDR3 nucleotide sequence: TGTGCCAGCAGCTTACCAGGGGCAGGGGGAAACACCATATATTTT. Translating it yields CASSLPGAGGNTIYF. Drawing the rest from reference TRBV5-4 and TRBJ1-3, the complete variable domain is ETGVTQSPTHLIKTRGQQVTLRCSSQSGHNTVSWYQQALGQGPQFIFQYYREEENGRGNFPPRFSGLQFPNYSSELNVNALELDDSALYLCASSLPGAGGNTIYFGEGSWLTVV.

The sample holds a few counts of this clone. The chain couples TRBV6-4 to TRBJ1-5, with TRBD1 identical over 8 bases. In germline, CDR1 is MRHNA, CDR2 SNTAGT. V lost 6 bases, J lost 7 bases, and 8 bases stayed unmatched. The CDR3 is 14 residues long. CDR3 protein: CASSPTGGSQPQHF. CDR3 DNA sequence: TGTGCCAGCAGCCCTACAGGGGGAAGCCAGCCCCAGCATTTT.

The genes are TRBV29-1 and TRBJ2-5, with 8 positions matching TRBD1. This CDR3 comprises 15 residues. Per germline, CDR1 SQVTM and CDR2 ANQGSEA. With V trimmed by 1 base and J by 5 bases, 9 bases remained unmatched. For the CDR3, the DNA is TGCAGCGTTGAAGGAGGGCAGGGGGCGTATGAGACCCAGTACTTC. Translating it yields CSVEGGQGAYETQYF.

This chain uses TRBV29-1 with TRBJ1-2; D is unclear. V was clipped by 7 bases and J by 2 bases, with 11 bases between them. The germline V gene has CDR1 SQVTM and CDR2 ANQGSEA. The length of the CDR3 is 12 residues. The CDR3: CSDLTRNYGYTF. Written as DNA, the CDR3 is TGCAGCGACCTGACACGGAACTATGGCTACACCTTC.

V and J are TRBV19 and TRBJ1-3, with unresolved D. Trimming removed 6 bases from V and 4 bases from J, with 7 bases in between. The CDR3 has 12 residues. The germline V gene encodes CDR1 LNHDA and CDR2 SQIVND (reference sequence). CDR3 loop: CASRWRGNTIYF. The DNA of the CDR3 is TGTGCCAGTAGGTGGAGGGGAAACACCATATATTTT.

The chain carries TRBV28 and TRBJ1-1, with 7 bases identical to TRBD1. Germline loops: CDR1 MDHEN, CDR2 SYDVKM. The CDR3 has 14 amino acids. With 5 bases clipped from V and 0 bases from J, the junction kept 3 bases outside the gene matches. The CDR3 loop reads CASSQGGMNTEAFF. The CDR3 nucleotides read TGTGCCAGCAGTCAAGGGGGCATGAACACTGAAGCTTTCTTT.

The V call is TRBV5-1, the J call TRBJ1-1, with TRBD1 matching over 9 bases. Germline V gene data show CDR1 as SGHRS and CDR2 as YFSETQ. This CDR3 contains 15 residues. V shed 4 bases and J 2 bases; nucleotides not matched to a gene: 6. The CDR3 sequence: CASSPGQGFNTEAFF. CDR3 DNA: TGCGCCAGCAGCCCCGGACAGGGGTTCAACACTGAAGCTTTCTTT.

The chain uses TRBV29-1 and TRBJ1-2, with D possibly being TRBD1 (6 bases). Germline CDR1 and CDR2: SQVTM and ANQGSEA. The CDR3 length is 13 residues. Trimming took 2 bases from V and 7 from J, leaving 14 bases between them. CDR3 residues: CSVEFGGLSGYTF. In nucleotides, the CDR3 is TGCAGCGTTGAATTTGGGGGGCTGAGTGGCTACACCTTC.

Concerning this clone itself: Other DNA sequences in this specimen translate into the identical CDR3. The chain couples TRBV7-2 to TRBJ2-3; D not certain. Trimming left V 0 bases short and J 0 bases short, with 4 bases between. This CDR3 is built from 14 residues. Germline V lookup: CDR1 SGHTA, CDR2 FQGNSA. In DNA, the CDR3 is TGTGCCAGCAGCTTAGCCCCTAGCACAGATACGCAGTATTTT. This sequence encodes CASSLAPSTDTQYF.

The V gene is TRBV12-5, the J gene TRBJ1-1, with TRBD1 as a possible D gene (6 bases). The CDR3 has 15 amino acids. Germline V CDR1 and CDR2: LGHNT, FRNRAP. The V and J ends lost 4 bases and 4 bases respectively, with 16 bases between them. CDR3 in DNA: TGTGCTAGTGGTTCCAACGCAGGGGACATCACTGAAGCTTTCTTT. This translates into CASGSNAGDITEAFF.

This clone was detected only once. V is TRBV11-2 and J is TRBJ2-1, with D possibly TRBD2 on 6 matching bases. CDR3 size: 14 residues. V lost 3 bases to trimming and J lost 3 bases, with 9 bases between them. CDR1 and CDR2 (germline): SGHAT, FQNNGV. The CDR3 protein is CASSLEGIYNEQFF. CDR3 nucleotides: TGTGCCAGCAGCTTGGAGGGGATCTACAATGAGCAGTTCTTC.

This sequence joins TRBV4-3 and TRBJ1-2, with TRBD1 matching over 12 bases. The CDR3 spans 16 residues. Per germline, CDR1 LGHNA and CDR2 YSLEER. V lost 3 bases to trimming and J lost 4 bases; unmatched junction nucleotides: 6. Here the CDR3 reads CASSQAGTGGAYGYTF. The CDR3 region has the DNA TGCGCCAGCAGCCAGGCCGGGACAGGGGGCGCCTATGGCTACACCTTC.

This clone was found once. The chain uses TRBV4-3 and TRBJ1-6, with 8 bases lining up with TRBD1. The V segment lost 1 base and the J segment 9 bases; nucleotides outside the gene matches: 8. Germline CDR1 reads LGHNA; CDR2 reads YSLEER. This CDR3 contains 16 residues. CDR3 nucleotides: TGCGCCAGCAGCCAAGTAAGCGGACAGGGTCCTTCACCCCTCCACTTT. It encodes CASSQVSGQGPSPLHF.

This sequence joins TRBV28 and TRBJ1-4; the match to TRBD1 covers 7 bases. Germline loops: CDR1 MDHEN, CDR2 SYDVKM. The CDR3 has 13 residues. V lost 7 bases to trimming and J lost 5 bases; unmatched junction nucleotides: 4. The CDR3 DNA reads TGTGCCAGCACGGGGACAGTAAATGAAAAACTGTTTTTT. Amino acid sequence: CASTGTVNEKLFF.

V usage is TRBV5-6 and J usage is TRBJ2-7; 9 nucleotides align to TRBD1. This CDR3 region has 17 residues. V lost 4 bases, J lost 2 bases, and 13 bases stayed unmatched. The germline V gene has CDR1 SGHDT and CDR2 YYEEEE. The CDR3 DNA reads TGTGCCAGCAGCCCGGGGACAGGGCTGGTATGGGCCTACGAGCAGTACTTC. Its translation: CASSPGTGLVWAYEQYF.

CDR3: CASSLDSGTLRVYTF. CDR3 sequence (DNA): TGTGCCAGCTCACTCGATAGTGGGACACTTCGTGTCTACACCTTC. This chain links TRBV18 with TRBJ1-2; tentative D call: TRBD1 (6 bases). The CDR3 is made up of 15 amino acids. Trimming pared 4 bases from V and 10 bases from J, leaving 22 bases between. From germline, CDR1 is KGHSH and CDR2 LQKENI.

V usage is TRBV29-1 and J usage is TRBJ2-3; no reliable D call. The V gene lost 3 bases and the J gene lost 1 base, with 5 bases spanning the gap. Germline V gene lookup returns CDR1 SQVTM and CDR2 ANQGSEA. CDR3 length: 12 residues. The CDR3 bases are TGCAGCGTTGATGGGGGCACAGATACGCAGTATTTT. Encoded protein: CSVDGGTDTQYF.

V usage is TRBV7-2 and J usage is TRBJ2-1; possibly TRBD1 or TRBD2 for D (6 bases each). The CDR3 consists of 15 residues. The ends were cut back, 5 bases at V and 9 bases at J, with 20 bases in the middle. The V gene's germline CDR1 is SGHTA and CDR2 FQGNSA. The CDR3 loop reads CASSPPGGGSGEQFF. The CDR3 DNA sequence: TGTGCCAGCAGCCCCCCAGGAGGGGGATCGGGTGAGCAGTTCTTC.

The chain is built from TRBV5-1 and TRBJ1-4, with D possibly being TRBD1 (5 bases). The V end lost 6 bases, the J end lost 7 bases, and 19 bases lay between the germline ends. CDR3 size: 15 residues. Germline CDR1 reads SGHRS; CDR2 reads YFSETQ. CDR3 bases: TGCGCCAGCAAGCTTGAAGCAGGGAGGGGTGAAAAACTGTTTTTT. It encodes CASKLEAGRGEKLFF.

The chain employs TRBV4-3 and TRBJ2-7; maybe TRBD1 (5 bases). The length of the CDR3 is 15 residues. Germline V gene data show CDR1 as LGHNA and CDR2 as YSLEER. The V and J ends lost 1 base and 3 bases respectively, with 13 bases between them. The DNA of the CDR3 is TGCGCCAGCAGCCAAGGATCAGGGCCCGGCTACGAGCAGTACTTC. Its translation: CASSQGSGPGYEQYF.